These T cell receptor beta chains were read from a single sample in a study of blood T cell repertoires in COVID-19. Sequenced by immunoSEQ multiplex PCR; TCRdb stores in-frame clones only, minus some. The table records about 94,000 clones, approximately 89% of them present only once. Material: peripheral blood. These receptors were taken from a human donor with acute or convalescent COVID-19. The donor label of this sample is uncertain. CDR3s leave out the opening cysteine and the closing phenylalanine or tryptophan.

v_call cdr3_aa
TRBV12-3/TRBV12-4 ASSPPSNEKLF
TRBV27 ASSLRAGVNTGELF
TRBV12-1 ASSPLPPLAGRTEQY
TRBV5-6 ASSSLAGRSTDTQY
TRBV24-1 ATSDINIQY
TRBV5-6 ASSLRVNEKLF
TRBV6-5 AVFYGGSQPQH
TRBV27 ASLKQGAPDTEAF
TRBV6-1 ASSEDRTGISNYGYT
TRBV28 ASSPPGTGVGEQY
TRBV28 ASSPPQGVVSDNEQF
TRBV19 ASRKDRSTDTQY
TRBV29-1 SGVWLGAGGYT
TRBV6-5 ASSYEGTVGEQY
TRBV19 ASSPTGINTEAF
TRBV9 ASSVTGSGNTIY
TRBV6-4 ASSVSQGAGTEAF
TRBV9 ASSVGGRVNTGELF
TRBV19 ASSSPGIDAEQY
TRBV12-5 ASGSIVGRDSPLH
TRBV10-3 AISATGVDGELF
TRBV2 ASSVGGRYQETQY
TRBV9 ASSGTWPEETQY
TRBV28 ASTPGFTHIYEQY
TRBV6-5 ASSSNYEQY
TRBV3-1/TRBV3-2 ASSRWTGTRNPYEQY
TRBV7-6 ASSQLGHLQETQY
TRBV5-5 ASSLSGQPTNEKLF
TRBV24-1 ATSASRDTQY
TRBV28 ASTPGGQKETQY
TRBV7-3 ASSLTGGNYNEQF
TRBV7-2 ASSARQAFNSPLH
TRBV2 ASSENPGQHYEQY
TRBV5-1 ASNPTGEMNTEAF
TRBV2 ATTGGVSSYNEQF
TRBV30 ALTGLGSYEQY
TRBV10-3 AISEQEYGYT
TRBV7-3 ASSLGTGGTEQF
TRBV10-1 ASSARQGGNIQY
TRBV5-4 ASSSLAGENNEQF
TRBV6-1 ASSPPYGEQF
TRBV5-4 ASSSRDTLTEETQY
TRBV6-5 ASRGTGSYEQY
TRBV5-1 ASSLAGTSGSQDTQY
TRBV27 ASSPSGLNEKLF
TRBV10-3 AIRETGGAGTEAF
TRBV14 ASGESGYEQY
TRBV5-4 ASSLVARDQETQY
TRBV7-3 ASSPDTNYNEQF
TRBV24-1 ATSLSGGLTDTQY
TRBV29-1 PLWGQYEQY